The 20 T cell receptor beta chains presented below share a single source sample, sequenced in a study of blood T cell repertoires in COVID-19. TCRdb's copy holds only in-frame clones and misses some; the assay was immunoSEQ multiplex PCR. The repertoire holds roughly 220,000 clones, with 80% to 85% as singletons. Source material: PBMCs or T cells enriched from blood (not recorded which). These receptors came from a woman between 40 and 55 years old who had recovered from COVID-19.

This rearrangement joins TRBV19 to TRBJ1-2; D is unclear. CDR1 is LNHDA and CDR2 is SQIVND in the germline V gene (reference sequence). Trimming took off 6 bases at V and 4 bases at J, with 12 bases between the two ends. The CDR3 loop spans 13 amino acids. Here the CDR3 DNA reads TGTGCCAGTAGCCAGGAATTGGGCTATGGCTACACCTTC. The encoded protein is CASSQELGYGYTF.

The chain has TRBV5-1 and TRBJ2-7; 7 bases are a match to TRBD1. Germline V gives CDR1 SGHRS, CDR2 YFSETQ. The CDR3 length is 12 residues. Trimming at V came to 4 bases and at J to 6 bases, leaving 4 bases not matched to a gene. This CDR3 is CASSQDRAEQYF. DNA of the CDR3: TGCGCCAGCAGCCAAGACAGGGCCGAGCAGTACTTC.

This clone was recorded only once. The chain uses TRBV28 and TRBJ1-1; D call uncertain. V lost 3 bases and J lost 0, with 11 bases in between. The CDR3 runs 15 residues. Germline V gene lookup returns CDR1 MDHEN and CDR2 SYDVKM. Here the CDR3 reads CASSLTGSMNTEAFF. CDR3 coding DNA: TGTGCCAGCAGTTTGACGGGGTCCATGAACACTGAAGCTTTCTTT.

V is TRBV11-3 and J is TRBJ2-1, with TRBD2 matching over 11 bases. Per the germline V gene, CDR1 is SGHNT and CDR2 is YENEEA. The CDR3 length is 16 residues. With V trimmed by 1 base and J by 4 bases, 3 bases remained unmatched. The CDR3 bases are TGTGCCAGCAGCTTAGTTACTAGCGGGAGATACAATGAGCAGTTCTTC. Its translation: CASSLVTSGRYNEQFF. Using reference TRBV11-3 and TRBJ2-1 for the parts outside the CDR3, the full variable domain is EAGVVQSPRYKIIEKKQPVAFWCNPISGHNTLYWYLQNLGQGPELLIRYENEEAVDDSQLPKDRFSAERLKGVDSTLKIQPAELGDSAVYLCASSLVTSGRYNEQFFGPGTRLTVL.

The V gene is TRBV20-1, the J gene TRBJ1-4; weak D call: TRBD1 (6 bases). Trimming pared 3 bases from V and 4 bases from J, leaving 15 bases between. CDR3 length equals 15 residues. The germline gives CDR1 DFQATT, CDR2 SNEGSKA (reference sequence). In nucleotides, the CDR3 is TGCAGTGCTAGTGAAAACAGGGATTTTAATGAAAAACTGTTTTTT. Translation gives CSASENRDFNEKLFF.

The rearrangement uses TRBV29-1 and TRBJ2-7; TRBD2 agrees at 10 bases. The CDR3 runs 15 residues. The V gene's germline CDR1 is SQVTM and CDR2 ANQGSEA. V lost 4 bases to trimming and J lost 0 bases; unmatched junction nucleotides: 6. The CDR3 reads CSVVLASGSSYEQYV. In nucleotides, the CDR3 is TGCAGCGTTGTGTTAGCTAGCGGGAGCTCCTACGAGCAGTACGTC.

The genes are TRBV29-1 and TRBJ1-1; D gene uncertain. Trimming left V 7 bases short and J 3 bases short, with 18 bases between. CDR3 length: 14 amino acids. CDR1 is SQVTM, CDR2 ANQGSEA, per germline. The CDR3 loop reads CSALPPIRDTEAFF. Written as DNA, the CDR3 is TGCAGCGCCCTTCCTCCGATCCGGGACACTGAAGCTTTCTTT.

The rearrangement joins TRBV12-5 to TRBJ2-5; 10 bases agree with TRBD2. V shed 5 bases and J 7 bases; nucleotides not matched to a gene: 4. The CDR3 extends over 13 amino acids. CDR1 LGHNT and CDR2 FRNRAP come from the germline V gene. The CDR3 reads CASGPSGRSTQYF. The CDR3 region has the DNA TGTGCTAGTGGTCCTAGCGGGAGATCGACCCAGTACTTC.

The J gene is TRBJ1-1, the V gene TRBV19, with unresolved D. The CDR3 is 15 residues long. V was cut by 1 base and J by 0 bases, with 9 bases left in between. Germline V gene sequence: CDR1 LNHDA, CDR2 SQIVND (reference sequence). The CDR3 here is CASSIGSGMNTEAFF. CDR3 bases: TGTGCCAGTAGTATAGGGTCGGGGATGAACACTGAAGCTTTCTTT.

V gene TRBV11-3 combines with J gene TRBJ2-1; tentatively, D is TRBD2 (6 bases). Trimming stripped 7 bases from V and 7 bases from J, with 14 bases between. Germline loops: CDR1 SGHNT, CDR2 YENEEA. The CDR3 is 13 residues long. CDR3 in DNA: TGTGCCAGCAACCTTGCCCGGGGGAATGAGCAGTTCTTC. Translating it yields CASNLARGNEQFF.

The V gene is TRBV5-1, the J gene TRBJ2-3; D not resolved. V shed 4 bases and J shed 0 bases, with 9 bases lying between them. This CDR3 region has 14 residues. In germline, CDR1 is SGHRS, CDR2 YFSETQ. Here the CDR3 DNA reads TGCGCCAGCAGCCAACGTAGTAGCACAGATACGCAGTATTTT. Residues: CASSQRSSTDTQYF. Full variable domain (outside the CDR3, taken from reference TRBV5-1 and TRBJ2-3): KAGVTQTPRYLIKTRGQQVTLSCSPISGHRSVSWYQQTPGQGLQFLFEYFSETQRNKGNFPGRFSGRQFSNSRSEMNVSTLELGDSALYLCASSQRSSTDTQYFGPGTRLTVL.

The rearrangement joins TRBV6-5 to TRBJ1-2; no firm D call. CDR1 MNHEY and CDR2 SVGAGI come from the germline V gene. CDR3 length: 13 residues. Trimming removed 2 bases at V and 2 bases at J, with 6 bases between. CDR3 region: CASSYAKNYGYTF. CDR3 coding DNA: TGTGCCAGCAGTTACGCTAAGAACTATGGCTACACCTTC.

The chain is built from TRBV4-3 and TRBJ1-6; 10 bases fit TRBD1. Trimming took 4 bases from V and 10 from J; bases not matched to a gene: 7. Germline loops: CDR1 LGHNA, CDR2 YSLEER. This CDR3 has 15 residues. Written as DNA, the CDR3 is TGCGCCAGCAGCCTTTCTGGGACAGGGGACTCACCCCTCCACTTT. Encoded protein: CASSLSGTGDSPLHF.

The CDR3 region has the DNA TGTGCCAGCAGCCAGGGACAGGGGGACGAGCAGTACTTC. Translation: CASSQGQGDEQYF. V is TRBV7-9 and J is TRBJ2-7; 11 positions match TRBD1. Germline V gives CDR1 SEHNR, CDR2 FQNEAQ (reference sequence). The CDR3 totals 13 residues. V lost 5 bases to trimming and J lost 5 bases; unmatched junction nucleotides: 2.

In its sample, this clone was seen a few times. The chain uses TRBV19 and TRBJ2-2; 10 bases match TRBD1. This CDR3 spans 16 amino acids. CDR1 is LNHDA and CDR2 is SQIVND in the germline V gene (reference sequence). With 5 bases clipped from V and 6 bases from J, the junction kept 9 bases outside the gene matches. The CDR3 DNA sequence: TGTGCCAGTAGTTTCGGACAGGGGGTTGGTCCCGGGGAGCTGTTTTTT. Its translation: CASSFGQGVGPGELFF.

In DNA, the CDR3 is TGTGCCAGCAGCTTGCCGCAGGGGTTTGGCTACACCTTC. As protein: CASSLPQGFGYTF. The J gene is TRBJ1-2, the V gene TRBV5-4; D possibly corresponds to TRBD1 (6 bases). The CDR3 is 13 residues long. V was pared by 1 base and J by 7 bases, with 11 bases between. The V gene's germline CDR1 is SGHNT and CDR2 YYREEE (reference sequence). The variable domain in full, completed from reference TRBV5-4 and TRBJ1-2, reads ETGVTQSPTHLIKTRGQQVTLRCSSQSGHNTVSWYQQALGQGPQFIFQYYREEENGRGNFPPRFSGLQFPNYSSELNVNALELDDSALYLCASSLPQGFGYTFGSGTRLTVV.

The rearrangement joins TRBV5-6 to TRBJ2-5; D perhaps matches TRBD1 (7 bases). The CDR3 sequence is 15 residues long. The V end was cut by 2 bases, the J end by 2 bases, with 13 bases between. Per germline, CDR1 SGHDT and CDR2 YYEEEE. CDR3: CASSLGGGAQETQYF. The CDR3 nucleotides are TGTGCCAGCAGCTTAGGAGGGGGCGCACAAGAGACCCAGTACTTC.

This clone is a singleton in its sample. CDR3 amino acids: CASSLTGPNTQYF. The CDR3 DNA sequence: TGCGCCAGCAGTCTAACCGGTCCGAATACGCAGTATTTT. The rearrangement joins TRBV4-1 to TRBJ2-3; D unclear. V gave up 6 bases and J gave up 7 bases, with 14 bases separating them. The CDR3 has 13 amino acids. CDR1 and CDR2 from the germline V gene are MGHRA and YSYEKL.

The chain links TRBV15 to TRBJ2-7, with D perhaps matching TRBD2 (6 bases). Trimming removed 1 base from V and 0 bases from J, with 13 bases in between. The CDR3 totals 16 residues. The germline V gene encodes CDR1 LNHNV and CDR2 YYDKDF (reference sequence). The CDR3 loop is CATSRAGTPNSYEQYV. The CDR3 coding sequence is TGTGCCACCAGCAGAGCCGGGACTCCTAACTCCTACGAGCAGTACGTC.

This chain links TRBV7-2 with TRBJ1-1; D gene ambiguous. V dropped 1 base and J dropped 0 bases, with 6 bases sitting between them. CDR3 length: 14 residues. Germline V gene data show CDR1 as SGHTA and CDR2 as FQGNSA. DNA for the CDR3: TGTGCCAGCAGCTTAGTACATATGAACACTGAAGCTTTCTTT. Amino acids: CASSLVHMNTEAFF.